A selection of T cell receptor beta chains follows, all from one sample in a study of persistence of HIV-infected CD4 T cells. For these TCRs, the target antigens are not known. TCRdb's table, derived via immunoSEQ multiplex PCR, lists solely in-frame clones and lacks some. The sample has 25,000 to 35,000 clones; about four fifths are singletons. The sequencing here drew on CD4+ T cells sorted from PBMCs after approximately 20-hour stimulation, taken from a patient who received antiretroviral therapy. The receptors come from an adult man with HIV who was CMV-seropositive. Both conserved end residues are part of each CDR3. Fields, in order: D gene, J gene, CDR3 length, clone size, V gene, CDR3 DNA, CDR3 protein. The D gene is left open where the match is weak. Clone size is stated in some rows and not others, as once, few, many or a class when expanded.

NA TRBJ2-7 13 NA TRBV18 TGTGCCAGCTCACCAACGGAGGTCAACGAGCAGTACTTC CASSPTEVNEQYF
NA TRBJ1-5 17 few TRBV19 TGTGCCAGTAGGATCTACAGGGCCGATGGAGGCAATCAGCCCCAGCATTTT CASRIYRADGGNQPQHF
NA TRBJ2-5 15 few TRBV7-7 TGTGCCAGCAGCTTAGGTGGAGGTACTATAGAGACCCAGTACTTC CASSLGGGTIETQYF
NA TRBJ1-2 14 NA TRBV7-8 TGTGCCAGCAGCTTAGCAATGGGGCAAGGTGGCTACACCTTC CASSLAMGQGGYTF
NA TRBJ2-7 14 NA TRBV5-6 TGTGCCAGCAGCCGAACTAGGATCACCTACGAGCAGTACTTC CASSRTRITYEQYF
TRBD2 TRBJ2-1 17 NA TRBV25-1 TGTGCCAGCAGTGAATACAGGGAGGGACCGGGGTACAATGAGCAGTTCTTC CASSEYREGPGYNEQFF
TRBD1 TRBJ1-6 17 NA TRBV7-8 TGTGCCAGCAGCTTAGAAGTGACAGGGATTGCGGGATCACCCCTCCACTTT CASSLEVTGIAGSPLHF
TRBD2 TRBJ2-3 16 NA TRBV13 TGTGCCAGCAGCTTACGAGCGGGGTATAGCACAGATACGCAGTATTTT CASSLRAGYSTDTQYF
TRBD1 TRBJ1-5 14 NA TRBV2 TGTGCCAGCAGAGAGACAGGGATGGGTCAGCCCCAGCATTTT CASRETGMGQPQHF
TRBD2 TRBJ2-3 14 NA TRBV20-1 TGCAGTGCTAGTTCCAGCGGGGGCACAGATACGCAGTATTTT CSASSSGGTDTQYF
NA TRBJ1-2 16 NA TRBV7-2 TGTGCCAGCAGCTTAGCGATGGCCCCGAAGAGGGATGGCTACACCTTC CASSLAMAPKRDGYTF
NA TRBJ1-2 13 NA TRBV25-1 TGTGCCAGCAGTGAACAGGGCAACTATGGCTACACCTTC CASSEQGNYGYTF
NA TRBJ2-5 11 once TRBV20-1 TGCAGTGCTAGACAGGTGGAGACCCAGTACTTC CSARQVETQYF
TRBD1 TRBJ1-5 15 NA TRBV2 TGTGCCAGCAGCCAAGGGACAGGGGGGTGGGAGCCCCAGCATTTT CASSQGTGGWEPQHF
TRBD1 TRBJ1-4 13 few TRBV2 TGTGCCGGAAGGACAGGAATTAATGAAAAACTGTTTTTT CAGRTGINEKLFF
NA TRBJ1-1 15 NA TRBV29-1 TGCAGCGTCTTAACAAGAGGGGTTTTGGACACTGAAGCTTTCTTT CSVLTRGVLDTEAFF
NA TRBJ2-3 11 NA TRBV29-1 TGCAGCGTTGAGTGGGCAGATACGCAGTATTTT CSVEWADTQYF
TRBD2 TRBJ2-3 18 NA TRBV4-1 TGCGCCAGCAGCCTCCTCGGGGTAGCGGGGGGAGGGGCAGATACGCAGTATTTT CASSLLGVAGGGADTQYF
NA TRBJ1-2 13 NA TRBV18 TGTGCCAGCTCAAAGGACGAGGGATATGGCTACACCTTC CASSKDEGYGYTF
NA TRBJ1-6 13 once TRBV7-9 TGTGCCAGCAGCTTATCAGCTATGTCACCCCTCCACTTT CASSLSAMSPLHF
NA TRBJ1-2 15 few TRBV6-4 TGTGCCAGCAGTGAGTCAGGGCTACATTCCTATGGCTACACCTTC CASSESGLHSYGYTF
NA TRBJ1-2 12 NA TRBV6-6 TGTGCCAGCAACCAGGGGAGCTATGGCTACACCTTC CASNQGSYGYTF
NA TRBJ2-1 18 NA TRBV4-1 TGCGCCAGCAGCCAACATAAGGCGGCGGCTGGCTCCTACAATGAGCAGTTCTTC CASSQHKAAAGSYNEQFF
NA TRBJ1-4 14 NA TRBV9 TGTGCCAGCAGCGTAGTAGGGGGTGCCGAAAAACTGTTTTTT CASSVVGGAEKLFF
TRBD1 TRBJ1-1 18 few TRBV6-2/TRBV6-3 TGTGCCAGCAGTTACCCCCTCGGACAGGGCCTAATAAACACTGAAGCTTTCTTT CASSYPLGQGLINTEAFF
NA TRBJ1-1 15 NA TRBV6-5 TGTGCCAGCAGTTACTCGAGTCGTTTGAACACTGAAGCTTTCTTT CASSYSSRLNTEAFF
TRBD2 TRBJ2-4 12 NA TRBV6-2/TRBV6-3 TGTGCCAGCAGTCGGACTAGCGACATTCAGTACTTC CASSRTSDIQYF
NA TRBJ1-6 20 NA TRBV5-4 TGTGCCAGCAGCTTATCGGGGGGGCGCGGGCTGGGGTCCTATAATTCACCCCTCCACTTT CASSLSGGRGLGSYNSPLHF
NA TRBJ2-6 18 few TRBV6-1 TGTGCCAGCAGTGAGATTATGGAATGTAAAAGTCGGGCCAACGTCCTGACTTTC CASSEIMECKSRANVLTF
TRBD2 TRBJ2-6 14 NA TRBV5-1 TGCGCCAGCAGCTTGGGAGGGAGGGACAACGTCCTGACTTTC CASSLGGRDNVLTF
NA TRBJ1-1 13 NA TRBV5-1 TGCGCCAGCAGCTTTGAGGGGGTGACTGAAGCTTTCTTT CASSFEGVTEAFF
TRBD1 TRBJ2-1 15 NA TRBV15 TGTGCCACGATGGCCCGGGACAGGGGCAACAATGAGCAGTTCTTC CATMARDRGNNEQFF
NA TRBJ2-7 11 NA TRBV20-1 TGCAGTGCTAGAGGGGAATACGAGCAGTACTTC CSARGEYEQYF
TRBD1 TRBJ1-4 17 NA TRBV27 TGTGCCAGCAGTTTTAAAGCGGTTGACAGGGGGGGGGAAAAACTGTTTTTT CASSFKAVDRGGEKLFF
NA TRBJ2-3 14 NA TRBV29-1 TGCAGCGTCCCTAAAGAGGCTATCACAGATACGCAGTATTTT CSVPKEAITDTQYF
NA TRBJ1-5 14 NA TRBV6-2/TRBV6-3 TGTGCCAGCAGTCAAAGGGGGGACAATCAGCCCCAGCATTTT CASSQRGDNQPQHF
NA TRBJ2-4 16 NA TRBV5-8 TGTGCCAGCAGCTTGGAGGCAGGGCTAGCCAAAAACATTCAGTACTTC CASSLEAGLAKNIQYF
TRBD1 TRBJ1-2 19 NA TRBV18 TGTGCCAGCTCACCCCCAGGACAGGGGACCTTCTCAACTAACTATGGCTACACCTTC CASSPPGQGTFSTNYGYTF
NA TRBJ1-5 15 NA TRBV4-3 TGCGCCAGCAGCCAAGAACCAGGTTCCAATCAGCCCCAGCATTTT CASSQEPGSNQPQHF
NA TRBJ2-7 16 NA TRBV18 TGTGCCAGCTCATCTGATAGCGGAAGGGTTACCTACGAGCAGTACTTC CASSSDSGRVTYEQYF
TRBD1 TRBJ1-1 18 NA TRBV3-1/TRBV3-2 TGTGCCAGCAGCCTTGGGACAGGGTGGGGGCGCATGAACACTGAAGCTTTCTTT CASSLGTGWGRMNTEAFF
NA TRBJ1-2 16 NA TRBV19 TGTGCCAGTAGTATAGATCAATCTGGGCAGAACTATGGCTACACCTTC CASSIDQSGQNYGYTF
NA TRBJ1-1 12 NA TRBV28 TGTGCCAGTATGGACAGGAACACTGAAGCTTTCTTT CASMDRNTEAFF
TRBD1 TRBJ1-6 14 NA TRBV10-3 TGTGCCATCAGTGGGGACAGCTATAATTCACCCCTCCACTTT CAISGDSYNSPLHF
NA TRBJ1-2 16 NA TRBV5-4 TGTGCCAGCAGCTCCGGGCTTATACGAGCTAACTATGGCTACACCTTC CASSSGLIRANYGYTF
NA TRBJ2-2 12 NA TRBV10-3 TGTGCCATCAGTGAAAACACCGGGGAGCTGTTTTTT CAISENTGELFF